The clone carrying this T cell receptor (beta chain) has a count of ten or more. Its matching antigen is unknown. The data derive from a study of cytotoxic CD8 clonotypes in ibrutinib-treated CLL. Study results and caveats: Public clonotypes were rare and shrank or held steady on treatment.

Germline V gives CDR1 SGHRS, CDR2 YFSETQ. V gave up 0 bases and J gave up 5 bases, with 5 bases separating them. The CDR3 sequence is 13 residues long. Sequencing was performed with immunoSEQ multiplex PCR; in TCRdb, only in-frame clones are kept and a portion is missing. The table includes 45,000 to 70,000 clones, roughly 50% detected once. The specimen was PBMCs, collected after 24 months of ibrutinib treatment. This TCR came from a human donor with chronic lymphocytic leukemia. V gene TRBV5-1 combines with J gene TRBJ1-4; no clear D. The CDR3: CASSLVLNEKLFF. The CDR3 DNA sequence: TGCGCCAGCAGCTTGGTCCTGAATGAAAAACTGTTTTTT.